This paragraph reports one T cell receptor beta chain. This entry is derived from a study of blood T cell repertoires in COVID-19. Study details: T cells, B-cell-depleted T cells, or PBMCs provided the cDNA or gDNA that served as material.

This CDR3 is 14 amino acids long. V lost 1 base and J 2 bases, leaving 9 bases between the germline ends. The germline V gene encodes CDR1 MNHEY and CDR2 SMNVEV (reference sequence). Original processing methods: Counts of nucleated cells, estimated from reference gene primer amplification, were obtained. TCRdb's table, derived via immunoSEQ multiplex PCR, lists solely in-frame clones and lacks some. That table furnishes V, J and clone size, whereas the DNA furnished D and trimming. The sample lists 130,000 to 150,000 clones; less than 80% were seen once. This TCR was sampled from a man in his sixties with acute or convalescent COVID-19. Sequenced sample: peripheral blood. The genes are TRBV27 and TRBJ2-7; perhaps TRBD2 as D (6 bases). This CDR3 is CASSLLGGPYEQYF. The CDR3 nucleotides read TGTGCCAGCAGTTTATTGGGAGGACCCTACGAGCAGTACTTC.